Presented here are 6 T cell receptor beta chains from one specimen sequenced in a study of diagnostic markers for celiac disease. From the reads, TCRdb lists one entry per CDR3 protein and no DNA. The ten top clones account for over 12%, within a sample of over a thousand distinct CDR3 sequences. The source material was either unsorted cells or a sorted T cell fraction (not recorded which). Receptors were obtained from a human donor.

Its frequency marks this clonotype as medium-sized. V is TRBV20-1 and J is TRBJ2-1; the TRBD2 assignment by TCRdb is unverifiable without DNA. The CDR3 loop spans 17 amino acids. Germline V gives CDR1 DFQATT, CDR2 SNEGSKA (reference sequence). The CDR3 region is CSASSITTRGAYNEQFF.

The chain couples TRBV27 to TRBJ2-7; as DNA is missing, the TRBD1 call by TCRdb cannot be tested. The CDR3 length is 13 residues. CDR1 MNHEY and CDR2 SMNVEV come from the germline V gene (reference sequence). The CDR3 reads CASRQGASYEQYF.

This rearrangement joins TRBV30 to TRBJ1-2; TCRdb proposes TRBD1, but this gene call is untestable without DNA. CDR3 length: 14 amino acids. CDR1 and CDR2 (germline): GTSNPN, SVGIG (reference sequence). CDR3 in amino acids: CAWKQQDFRYGYTF.

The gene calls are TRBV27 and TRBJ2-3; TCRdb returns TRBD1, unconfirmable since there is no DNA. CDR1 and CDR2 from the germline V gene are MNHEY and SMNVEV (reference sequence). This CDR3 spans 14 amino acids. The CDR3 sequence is CASSLRQGSDTQYF.

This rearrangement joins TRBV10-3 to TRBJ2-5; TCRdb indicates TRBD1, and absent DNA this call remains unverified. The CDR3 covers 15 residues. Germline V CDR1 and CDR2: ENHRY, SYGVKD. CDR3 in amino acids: CAISEPGQGQETQYF.

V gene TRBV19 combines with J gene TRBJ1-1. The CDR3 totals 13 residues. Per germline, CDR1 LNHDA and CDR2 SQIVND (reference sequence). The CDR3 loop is CASSIEALTEAFF.